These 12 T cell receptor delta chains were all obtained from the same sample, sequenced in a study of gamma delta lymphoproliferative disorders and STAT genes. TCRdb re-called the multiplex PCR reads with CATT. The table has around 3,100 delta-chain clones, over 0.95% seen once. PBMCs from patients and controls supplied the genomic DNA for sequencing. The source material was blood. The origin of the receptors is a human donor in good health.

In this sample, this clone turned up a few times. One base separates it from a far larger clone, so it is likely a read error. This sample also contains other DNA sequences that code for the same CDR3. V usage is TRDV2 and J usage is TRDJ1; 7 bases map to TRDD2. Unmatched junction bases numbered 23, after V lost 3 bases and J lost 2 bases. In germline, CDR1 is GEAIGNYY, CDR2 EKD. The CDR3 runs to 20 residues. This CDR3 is CACDPLPNFSYGAPTDKLIF. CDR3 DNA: TGTGCCTGTGACCCGCTCCCCAACTTTTCCTACGGGGCGCCAACCGATAAACTCATCTTT.

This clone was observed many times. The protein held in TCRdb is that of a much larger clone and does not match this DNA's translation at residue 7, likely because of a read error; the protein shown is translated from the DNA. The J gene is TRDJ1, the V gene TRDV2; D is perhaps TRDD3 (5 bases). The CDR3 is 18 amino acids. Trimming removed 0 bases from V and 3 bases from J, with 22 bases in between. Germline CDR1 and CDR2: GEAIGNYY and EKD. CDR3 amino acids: CACDTLLGGQKVADKLIF. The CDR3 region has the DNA TGTGCCTGTGACACCCTGCTGGGTGGGCAGAAAGTGGCCGATAAACTCATCTTT.

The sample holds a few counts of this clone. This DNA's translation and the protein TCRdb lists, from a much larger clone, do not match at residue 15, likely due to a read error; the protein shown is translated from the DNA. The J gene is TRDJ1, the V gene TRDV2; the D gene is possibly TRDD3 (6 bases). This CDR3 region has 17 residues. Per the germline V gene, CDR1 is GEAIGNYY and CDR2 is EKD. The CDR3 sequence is CACDTVWGPSDTDKFIF. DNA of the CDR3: TGTGCCTGTGACACCGTCTGGGGACCCTCCGACACCGATAAATTCATCTTT.

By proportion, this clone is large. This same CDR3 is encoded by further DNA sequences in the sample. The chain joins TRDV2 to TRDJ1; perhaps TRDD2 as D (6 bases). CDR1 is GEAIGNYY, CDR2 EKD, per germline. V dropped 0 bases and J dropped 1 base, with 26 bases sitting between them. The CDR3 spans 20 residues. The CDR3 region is CACDTLAHGLPEEPTDKLIF. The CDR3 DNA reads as TGTGCCTGTGACACCCTAGCTCACGGCCTTCCCGAGGAACCCACCGATAAACTCATCTTT.

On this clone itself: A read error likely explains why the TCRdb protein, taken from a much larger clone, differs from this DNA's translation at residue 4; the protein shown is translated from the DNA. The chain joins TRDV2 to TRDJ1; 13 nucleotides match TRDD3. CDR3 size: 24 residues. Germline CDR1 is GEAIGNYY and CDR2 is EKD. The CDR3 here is CACGTLGLRLGDTETDLYTDKLIF. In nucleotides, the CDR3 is TGTGCCTGTGGCACCTTGGGTCTTAGACTGGGGGATACGGAAACCGACCTGTACACCGATAAACTCATCTTT.

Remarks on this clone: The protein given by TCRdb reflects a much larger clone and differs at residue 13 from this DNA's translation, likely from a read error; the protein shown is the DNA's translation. Here the CDR3 reads CACDTLPGGQKVTDKLIF. The CDR3 DNA is TGTGCCTGTGACACCCTGCCGGGTGGGCAGAAAGTGACCGATAAACTCATCTTT. The chain is built from TRDV2 and TRDJ1; D is unresolved. Germline CDR1 and CDR2: GEAIGNYY and EKD. V was cut by 0 bases and J by 2 bases, with 21 bases left in between. CDR3 length: 18 residues.

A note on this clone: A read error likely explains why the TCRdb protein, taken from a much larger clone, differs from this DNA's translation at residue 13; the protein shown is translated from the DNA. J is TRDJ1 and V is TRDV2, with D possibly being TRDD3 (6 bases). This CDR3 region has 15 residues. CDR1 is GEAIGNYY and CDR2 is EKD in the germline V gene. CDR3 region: CACDSVGGSTDKFIF. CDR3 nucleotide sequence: TGTGCCTGTGACTCTGTGGGGGGGTCTACCGATAAATTCATCTTT.

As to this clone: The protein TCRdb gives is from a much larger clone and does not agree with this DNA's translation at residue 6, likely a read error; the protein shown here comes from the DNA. CDR3 in DNA: TGTGCCTGTGACACCTCGGGTCTTAGACTGGGGGATACGGAAACCGACCTGTACACCGATAAACTCATCTTT. This gives the protein CACDTSGLRLGDTETDLYTDKLIF. The V call is TRDV2, the J call TRDJ1, with 13 bases fitting TRDD3. Trimming took 0 bases from V and 0 from J; bases not matched to a gene: 24. Germline values: CDR1 GEAIGNYY, CDR2 EKD. The length of the CDR3 is 24 residues.

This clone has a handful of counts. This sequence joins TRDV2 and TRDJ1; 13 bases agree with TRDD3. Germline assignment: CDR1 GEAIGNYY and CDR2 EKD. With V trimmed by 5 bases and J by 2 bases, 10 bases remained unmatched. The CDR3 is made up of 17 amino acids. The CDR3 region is CACGPLGDTRWTDKLIF. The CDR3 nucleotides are TGTGCCTGTGGGCCACTGGGGGATACGCGTTGGACCGATAAACTCATCTTT.

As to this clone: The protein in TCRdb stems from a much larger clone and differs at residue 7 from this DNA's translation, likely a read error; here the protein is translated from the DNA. For the CDR3, the DNA is TGTGCCTGTGACACCGTGAGGATTCCATACACCGATAAACTCATCTTT. Amino acids: CACDTVRIPYTDKLIF. V gene TRDV2 combines with J gene TRDJ1; D not resolved. V was trimmed by 0 bases and J by 0 bases, leaving 13 bases between them. Germline V gene data show CDR1 as GEAIGNYY and CDR2 as EKD. The CDR3 is 16 amino acids.

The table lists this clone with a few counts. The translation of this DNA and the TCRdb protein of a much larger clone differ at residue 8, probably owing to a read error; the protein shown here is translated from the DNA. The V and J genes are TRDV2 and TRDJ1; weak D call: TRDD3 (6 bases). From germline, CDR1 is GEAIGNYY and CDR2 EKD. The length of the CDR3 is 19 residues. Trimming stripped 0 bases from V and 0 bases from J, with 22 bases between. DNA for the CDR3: TGTGCCTGTGACACCGTCCGACAGGGGGAGGAGGCCCACACCGATAAACTCATCTTT. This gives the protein CACDTVRQGEEAHTDKLIF.

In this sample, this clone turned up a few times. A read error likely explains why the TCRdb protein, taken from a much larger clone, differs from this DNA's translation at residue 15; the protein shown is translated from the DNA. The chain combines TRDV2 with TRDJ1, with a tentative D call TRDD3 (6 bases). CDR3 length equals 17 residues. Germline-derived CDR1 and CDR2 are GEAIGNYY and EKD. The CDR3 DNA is TGTGCCTGTGACACCCGGAGGGGGACCCCTTACACCGATAAACCCATCTTT. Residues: CACDTRRGTPYTDKPIF.